The rows below give T cell receptor beta chains drawn from one sample of a study of intratumoral heterogeneity in liver cancer. Measured with immunoSEQ multiplex PCR; TCRdb has only the in-frame clones, and not every one. The sample shows 20,000 to 25,000 clones, 73% of them seen only once. This sample comprised tumor-adjacent normal tissue, obtained before any cancer treatment. The receptors here all came from a woman in her 70s with hepatocellular carcinoma. The CDR3 runs from the conserved cysteine through the conserved F or W. The D gene is left open where the match is weak. The listing skips clone size in some rows; elsewhere it reads once, few, many or a size class.

abundance: few; d_gene: TRBD2; j_gene: TRBJ2-7; v_gene: TRBV10-3; CDR3nt: TGTGCCATCAGCTCCGGGACTAGCGGCTCCTACGAGCAGTACTTC; CDR3aa: CAISSGTSGSYEQYF
abundance: .; d_gene: TRBD1; j_gene: TRBJ2-7; v_gene: TRBV28; CDR3nt: TGTGCCAGCAGTCCCCGACAGGGATGGAGTGAGCAGTACTTC; CDR3aa: CASSPRQGWSEQYF
abundance: .; d_gene: TRBD1; j_gene: TRBJ2-1; v_gene: TRBV5-5; CDR3nt: TGTGCCAGCAGTGGGACAGGGCGTAGCTCCTACAATGAGCAGTTCTTC; CDR3aa: CASSGTGRSSYNEQFF
abundance: .; d_gene: .; j_gene: TRBJ2-7; v_gene: TRBV18; CDR3nt: TGTGCCAGCTCACCAAACCTCTCCTACGAGCAGTACTTC; CDR3aa: CASSPNLSYEQYF
abundance: .; d_gene: TRBD1; j_gene: TRBJ2-7; v_gene: TRBV19; CDR3nt: TGTGCCAGTGGGGACAGCTCTGGGTCCTACGAGCAGTACTTC; CDR3aa: CASGDSSGSYEQYF
abundance: .; d_gene: .; j_gene: TRBJ2-1; v_gene: TRBV18; CDR3nt: TGTGCCAGCTCAATCTCTAGCTACAATGAGCAGTTCTTC; CDR3aa: CASSISSYNEQFF
abundance: .; d_gene: .; j_gene: TRBJ2-6; v_gene: TRBV28; CDR3nt: TGTGCCAGCAGTTTACGCTCTGGGGCCAACGTCCTGACTTTC; CDR3aa: CASSLRSGANVLTF
abundance: .; d_gene: .; j_gene: TRBJ2-1; v_gene: TRBV2; CDR3nt: TGTGCCAGCACCGCCCAGACTAGTTACAATGAGCAGTTCTTC; CDR3aa: CASTAQTSYNEQFF
abundance: few; d_gene: .; j_gene: TRBJ2-7; v_gene: TRBV11-3; CDR3nt: TGTGCCAGCAGCTTAGCTCCGGGTTCCTACGAGCAGTACTTC; CDR3aa: CASSLAPGSYEQYF
abundance: .; d_gene: .; j_gene: TRBJ1-5; v_gene: TRBV5-5; CDR3nt: TGTGCCAGCAGCTCCCTAGGTAGCAATCAGCCCCAGCATTTT; CDR3aa: CASSSLGSNQPQHF
abundance: .; d_gene: .; j_gene: TRBJ1-2; v_gene: TRBV15; CDR3nt: TGTGCCACCAGCAGAGATTGGGGGAACTATGGCTACACCTTC; CDR3aa: CATSRDWGNYGYTF
abundance: .; d_gene: .; j_gene: TRBJ2-7; v_gene: TRBV5-6; CDR3nt: TGTGCCAGCAGCTTGGAATTCATCGCCGAGCAGTACTTC; CDR3aa: CASSLEFIAEQYF
abundance: .; d_gene: TRBD2; j_gene: TRBJ2-1; v_gene: TRBV6-6; CDR3nt: TGTGCCAGCAGCTCTAGCGGCACCTACAATGAGCAGTTCTTC; CDR3aa: CASSSSGTYNEQFF
abundance: .; d_gene: TRBD1; j_gene: TRBJ1-2; v_gene: TRBV4-1; CDR3nt: TGCGCCAGCAGCCCGCGACAGGGCTCACCCTTTAACTATGGCTACACCTTC; CDR3aa: CASSPRQGSPFNYGYTF
abundance: once; d_gene: .; j_gene: TRBJ2-5; v_gene: TRBV28; CDR3nt: TGTGCCAGCAGTTTTCCAGGGGACGAGACCCAGTACTTC; CDR3aa: CASSFPGDETQYF
abundance: few; d_gene: .; j_gene: TRBJ1-2; v_gene: TRBV5-1; CDR3nt: TGCGCCAGCAGCACGGACACCTCCCGGGTGGAGGGCTACACCTTC; CDR3aa: CASSTDTSRVEGYTF
abundance: .; d_gene: TRBD1; j_gene: TRBJ2-7; v_gene: TRBV5-1; CDR3nt: TGCGCCAGCAGCCCGACAGGGAACTACGAGCAGTACTTC; CDR3aa: CASSPTGNYEQYF
abundance: .; d_gene: TRBD2; j_gene: TRBJ2-5; v_gene: TRBV5-6; CDR3nt: TGTGCCAGCAGCCCCCGACTAGCGGGAGCGGGAGAGACCCAGTACTTC; CDR3aa: CASSPRLAGAGETQYF
abundance: .; d_gene: .; j_gene: TRBJ2-3; v_gene: TRBV4-2; CDR3nt: TGTGCCAGCAGCCAAGCCACGGGACTTTCCCAAAGAGATACGCAGTATTTT; CDR3aa: CASSQATGLSQRDTQYF
abundance: .; d_gene: TRBD2; j_gene: TRBJ2-3; v_gene: TRBV10-3; CDR3nt: TGTGCCATTAGTCACGCAGGCGGGGGATTCACAGATACGCAGTATTTT; CDR3aa: CAISHAGGGFTDTQYF
abundance: few; d_gene: .; j_gene: TRBJ2-1; v_gene: TRBV7-8; CDR3nt: TGTGCCAGCAGCTTAGCCGGGAACGTACTTAACAATGAGCAGTTCTTC; CDR3aa: CASSLAGNVLNNEQFF
abundance: .; d_gene: .; j_gene: TRBJ2-5; v_gene: TRBV6-5; CDR3nt: TGTGCCAGCAGGGGGGCGGCGGGAAGACGAGAGACCCAGTACTTC; CDR3aa: CASRGAAGRRETQYF
abundance: .; d_gene: TRBD2; j_gene: TRBJ2-3; v_gene: TRBV2; CDR3nt: TGTGCCAGCAGTGAACTAGCGGGCAGAGATACGCAGTATTTT; CDR3aa: CASSELAGRDTQYF
abundance: .; d_gene: .; j_gene: TRBJ1-4; v_gene: TRBV6-5; CDR3nt: TGTGCCAGCAGACCCATCTCAACTAATGAAAAACTGTTTTTT; CDR3aa: CASRPISTNEKLFF
abundance: once; d_gene: .; j_gene: TRBJ2-5; v_gene: TRBV18; CDR3nt: TGTGCCAGCTCACCGGAGGACCTGGGAGAGACCCAGTACTTC; CDR3aa: CASSPEDLGETQYF
abundance: .; d_gene: .; j_gene: TRBJ2-1; v_gene: TRBV27; CDR3nt: TGTGCCAGCAGCCCCCAGGTAGGGGGGACTGAGCAGTTCTTC; CDR3aa: CASSPQVGGTEQFF
abundance: .; d_gene: TRBD2; j_gene: TRBJ2-2; v_gene: TRBV3-1/TRBV3-2; CDR3nt: TGTGCCAGCAACCGGCGGGGGATCGGGGAGCTGTTTTTT; CDR3aa: CASNRRGIGELFF
abundance: .; d_gene: .; j_gene: TRBJ2-6; v_gene: TRBV21-1; CDR3nt: TGTGCCAGCAGCGGAAAAGGCAGAGCCTCTGGGGCCAACGTCCTGACTTTC; CDR3aa: CASSGKGRASGANVLTF
abundance: .; d_gene: .; j_gene: TRBJ2-1; v_gene: TRBV18; CDR3nt: TGTGCCAGCTCACCACCTCTAGCTGAAACCTCCTACAATGAGCAGTTCTTC; CDR3aa: CASSPPLAETSYNEQFF
abundance: .; d_gene: TRBD2; j_gene: TRBJ2-7; v_gene: TRBV4-1; CDR3nt: TGCGCCAGCAGCCAATTGGAGGGAGGGAGAGAGCAGTACTTC; CDR3aa: CASSQLEGGREQYF
abundance: .; d_gene: TRBD2; j_gene: TRBJ2-7; v_gene: TRBV5-1; CDR3nt: TGCGCCAGCAGAGGGACTAGCTACGAGCAGTACTTC; CDR3aa: CASRGTSYEQYF
abundance: .; d_gene: .; j_gene: TRBJ2-2; v_gene: TRBV28; CDR3nt: TGTGCCAGCACAGGGAGGCTTACCGGGGAGCTGTTTTTT; CDR3aa: CASTGRLTGELFF
abundance: .; d_gene: TRBD2; j_gene: TRBJ2-1; v_gene: TRBV13; CDR3nt: TGTGCCAGCAGCTTAATCCTAGCGGGCCCTGAGCAGTTCTTC; CDR3aa: CASSLILAGPEQFF
abundance: .; d_gene: .; j_gene: TRBJ1-1; v_gene: TRBV28; CDR3nt: TGTGCCAGCAGTTTATCGGGGGTGAACACTGAAGCTTTCTTT; CDR3aa: CASSLSGVNTEAFF
abundance: once; d_gene: TRBD2; j_gene: TRBJ2-3; v_gene: TRBV3-1/TRBV3-2; CDR3nt: TGTGCCAGCAGCCGTACTAGCGGGAGAAGCACAGATACGCAGTATTTT; CDR3aa: CASSRTSGRSTDTQYF
abundance: .; d_gene: .; j_gene: TRBJ2-2; v_gene: TRBV3-1/TRBV3-2; CDR3nt: TGTGCCAGCAGCCAAGGGCCGGGAAGAACCGGGGAGCTGTTTTTT; CDR3aa: CASSQGPGRTGELFF
abundance: medium-sized; d_gene: TRBD1; j_gene: TRBJ2-1; v_gene: TRBV5-6; CDR3nt: TGTGCCAGCAGCTCGACAGGGGGCGATTTGGGGTGGGAGCAGTTCTTC; CDR3aa: CASSSTGGDLGWEQFF
abundance: .; d_gene: TRBD1; j_gene: TRBJ2-3; v_gene: TRBV5-5; CDR3nt: TGTGCCAGCAGCCCTCGGACAGGGAAAGCAGATACGCAGTATTTT; CDR3aa: CASSPRTGKADTQYF
abundance: .; d_gene: .; j_gene: TRBJ1-2; v_gene: TRBV7-8; CDR3nt: TGTGCCAGCAGCCGAACAGCTAACTATGGCTACACCTTC; CDR3aa: CASSRTANYGYTF
abundance: .; d_gene: .; j_gene: TRBJ1-6; v_gene: TRBV12-3/TRBV12-4; CDR3nt: TGTGCCAGCAGTAACAGGAATTCACCCCTCCACTTT; CDR3aa: CASSNRNSPLHF
abundance: .; d_gene: TRBD2; j_gene: TRBJ2-7; v_gene: TRBV30; CDR3nt: TGTGCCTGGGCCGGGACTACGGGCGAGCAGTACTTC; CDR3aa: CAWAGTTGEQYF
abundance: .; d_gene: TRBD1; j_gene: TRBJ1-1; v_gene: TRBV10-3; CDR3nt: TGTGCCATCAGGGACAGGGAAACTGAAGCTTTCTTT; CDR3aa: CAIRDRETEAFF
abundance: .; d_gene: .; j_gene: TRBJ2-3; v_gene: TRBV5-1; CDR3nt: TGCGCCAGCAGCTTGGGCCGGGTTTGGGTTACAGATACGCAGTATTTT; CDR3aa: CASSLGRVWVTDTQYF
abundance: .; d_gene: TRBD2; j_gene: TRBJ2-1; v_gene: TRBV4-1; CDR3nt: TGCGCCAGCAGCCAAGATAGGGAGCAGGCAGGGAGGGACAATGAGCAGTTCTTC; CDR3aa: CASSQDREQAGRDNEQFF
abundance: .; d_gene: TRBD2; j_gene: TRBJ2-2; v_gene: TRBV5-1; CDR3nt: TGCGCCAGCAGCTGGGGACTAGCGGGGAACACCGGGGAGCTGTTTTTT; CDR3aa: CASSWGLAGNTGELFF
abundance: .; d_gene: TRBD2; j_gene: TRBJ2-5; v_gene: TRBV28; CDR3nt: TGTGCCAGTATGGAGAGCGGGAGACAAGAGACCCAGTACTTC; CDR3aa: CASMESGRQETQYF
abundance: .; d_gene: TRBD1; j_gene: TRBJ1-1; v_gene: TRBV2; CDR3nt: TGTGCCAGCAGTGGACAGGGGGGGACTGAAGCTTTCTTT; CDR3aa: CASSGQGGTEAFF
abundance: .; d_gene: .; j_gene: TRBJ2-1; v_gene: TRBV7-6; CDR3nt: TGTGCCAGCAGCCTGAACAATGAGCAGTTCTTC; CDR3aa: CASSLNNEQFF
abundance: .; d_gene: TRBD1; j_gene: TRBJ2-7; v_gene: TRBV28; CDR3nt: TGTGCCAGCCCTCTACCCTGGACAGGCACCTACGAGCAGTACTTC; CDR3aa: CASPLPWTGTYEQYF
abundance: few; d_gene: .; j_gene: TRBJ1-3; v_gene: TRBV27; CDR3nt: TGTGCCAGCAGTCCCAGGGGCATCTCTGGAAACACCATATATTTT; CDR3aa: CASSPRGISGNTIYF
abundance: .; d_gene: .; j_gene: TRBJ1-4; v_gene: TRBV2; CDR3nt: TGTGCCAGCAGGATGTATGGAAAACTGTTTTTT; CDR3aa: CASRMYGKLFF
abundance: few; d_gene: .; j_gene: TRBJ1-3; v_gene: TRBV4-1; CDR3nt: TGCGCCAGCAGCCAAGGTCAGGGATTAGGAAACACCATATATTTT; CDR3aa: CASSQGQGLGNTIYF
abundance: .; d_gene: TRBD2; j_gene: TRBJ2-1; v_gene: TRBV6-1; CDR3nt: TGTGCCAGCAGTGGAGGACTAGCGGGAGGATGGGTTGAGCAGTTCTTC; CDR3aa: CASSGGLAGGWVEQFF
abundance: .; d_gene: TRBD2; j_gene: TRBJ2-3; v_gene: TRBV5-4; CDR3nt: TGTGCCAGCAGCTTGGGGGGACTAGCGGGAGGGTTTGGAGCAGATACGCAGTATTTT; CDR3aa: CASSLGGLAGGFGADTQYF